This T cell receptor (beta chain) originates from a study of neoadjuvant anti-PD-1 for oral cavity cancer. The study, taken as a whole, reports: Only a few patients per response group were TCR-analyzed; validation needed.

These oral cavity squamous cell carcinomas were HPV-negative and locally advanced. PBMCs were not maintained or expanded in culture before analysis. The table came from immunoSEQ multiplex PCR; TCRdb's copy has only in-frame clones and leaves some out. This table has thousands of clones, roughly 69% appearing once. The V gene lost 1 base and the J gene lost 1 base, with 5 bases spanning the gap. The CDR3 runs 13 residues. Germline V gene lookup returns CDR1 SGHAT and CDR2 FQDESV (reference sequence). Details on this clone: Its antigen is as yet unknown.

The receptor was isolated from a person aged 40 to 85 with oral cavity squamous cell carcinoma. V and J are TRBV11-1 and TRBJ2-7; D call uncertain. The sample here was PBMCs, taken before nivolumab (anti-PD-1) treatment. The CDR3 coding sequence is TGTGCCAGCAGCTTAGTCTCTTCCTACGAGCAGTACTTC. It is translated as CASSLVSSYEQYF.